The 6 T cell receptor beta chains listed next were all sequenced from one sample in a study of blood T cell repertoires in COVID-19. Assay used: immunoSEQ multiplex PCR; TCRdb lists only in-frame clones, some missing. Among fewer than 300,000 clones, 85% to 90% were seen once, and the ten largest hold approximately 0.84%. Sequenced material: peripheral blood. These receptors came from a man aged 25-45 years with acute or convalescent COVID-19.

The chain links TRBV2 to TRBJ1-1; D is possibly TRBD1 (5 bases). Trimming stripped 6 bases from V and 4 bases from J, with 15 bases between. CDR3 length equals 14 residues. Germline CDR1 reads SNHLY; CDR2 reads FYNNEI. The CDR3 DNA follows: TGTGCCAGCAGAGCTCAGGGAGGGTTCACTGAAGCTTTCTTT. It is translated as CASRAQGGFTEAFF.

There are a few counts of this clone. J is TRBJ2-7 and V is TRBV6-5; maybe TRBD1 (5 bases). Germline CDR1 and CDR2: MNHEY and SVGAGI. CDR3 length: 15 amino acids. Trimming took 0 bases from V and 2 from J, leaving 11 bases between them. The CDR3 loop is CASSYSAGLTYEQYF. The DNA of the CDR3 is TGTGCCAGCAGTTACTCTGCAGGGCTTACCTACGAGCAGTACTTC.

The chain has TRBV7-6 and TRBJ2-1; 7 positions match TRBD2. The CDR3 sequence is 16 residues long. Germline assignment: CDR1 SGHVS and CDR2 FNYEAQ. The junction had 8 bases not matched to a gene; V was cut back by 3 bases and J by 3 bases. CDR3 region: CASSLGRAGDYNEQFF. The CDR3 nucleotides read TGTGCCAGCAGCTTGGGCAGGGCGGGGGACTACAATGAGCAGTTCTTC. Combining the CDR3 with reference TRBV7-6 and TRBJ2-1 gives the whole variable domain GAGVSQSPRYKVTKRGQDVALRCDPISGHVSLYWYRQALGQGPEFLTYFNYEAQQDKSGLPNDRFSAERPEGSISTLTIQRTEQRDSAMYRCASSLGRAGDYNEQFFGPGTRLTVL.

The gene calls are TRBV2 and TRBJ1-5; no clear D. The CDR3 covers 14 residues. V was pared by 5 bases and J by 2 bases, with 10 bases between. The germline gives CDR1 SNHLY, CDR2 FYNNEI. The CDR3 spells CASSLRGRNQPQHF. CDR3 coding DNA: TGTGCCAGCAGTCTTAGAGGGCGCAATCAGCCCCAGCATTTT.

This clone was recorded a few times. The chain combines TRBV2 with TRBJ2-1; TRBD1 is a possible D gene (5 bases). The V and J ends lost 7 bases and 6 bases respectively, with 13 bases between them. CDR3 length: 13 residues. CDR1 SNHLY and CDR2 FYNNEI come from the germline V gene. The CDR3 spells CASNPLGVNEQFF. DNA of the CDR3: TGTGCCAGCAATCCCCTAGGGGTCAATGAGCAGTTCTTC.

The rearrangement joins TRBV14 to TRBJ2-5, with TRBD1 matching 12 bases. Unmatched junction bases numbered 10, after V lost 4 bases and J lost 7 bases. CDR1 is SGHDN and CDR2 is FVKESK in the germline V gene. There are 16 residues in the CDR3. CDR3 nucleotides: TGTGCCAGCAGCCCGGTCGGGACAGGGGGCATCGGGACCCAGTACTTC. It translates to CASSPVGTGGIGTQYF.